This T cell receptor beta chain was sequenced for a study of identical twins. Trimming pared 2 bases from V and 12 bases from J, leaving 11 bases between. Germline assignment: CDR1 MRHNA and CDR2 SNTAGT. CDR3 length equals 12 residues. TCRdb called the 5' RACE reads again in MiXCR, with one record for every CDR3 protein. The table shows 650,000 to 800,000 distinct CDR3 sequences, with around 8.6% occurring only once. These records were also assigned to another study, of yellow fever vaccine responses in identical twins.

This TCR came from a woman between 18 and 30 years old in good health. Sequencing was done on a sample of PBMCs. The chain uses TRBV6-4 and TRBJ2-1; D ambiguous. This chain's CDR3 is CASSDPLGVQFF. In nucleotides, the CDR3 is TGTGCCAGCAGTGACCCCTTGGGTGTGCAGTTCTTC.